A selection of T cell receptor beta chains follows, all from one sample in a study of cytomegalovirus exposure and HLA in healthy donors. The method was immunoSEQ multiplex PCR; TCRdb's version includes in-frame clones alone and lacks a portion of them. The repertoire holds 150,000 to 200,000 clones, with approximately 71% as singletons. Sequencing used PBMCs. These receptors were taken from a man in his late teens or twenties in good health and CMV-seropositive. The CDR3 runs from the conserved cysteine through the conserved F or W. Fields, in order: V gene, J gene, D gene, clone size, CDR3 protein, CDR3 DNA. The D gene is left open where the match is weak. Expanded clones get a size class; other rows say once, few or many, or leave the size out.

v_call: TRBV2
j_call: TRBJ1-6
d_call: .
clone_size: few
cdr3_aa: CASEREGPGAGPLHF
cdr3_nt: TGTGCCAGCGAGAGGGAGGGCCCCGGCGCGGGTCCCCTCCACTTT

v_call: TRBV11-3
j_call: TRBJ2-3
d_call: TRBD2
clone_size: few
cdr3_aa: CASSISGSSWSTDTQYF
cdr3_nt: TGTGCCAGCAGCATTAGCGGGAGCTCGTGGAGCACAGATACGCAGTATTTT

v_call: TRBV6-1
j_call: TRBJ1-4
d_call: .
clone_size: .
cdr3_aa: CASSRHGFNEKLFF
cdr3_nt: TGTGCCAGCAGCAGACACGGATTTAATGAAAAACTGTTTTTT

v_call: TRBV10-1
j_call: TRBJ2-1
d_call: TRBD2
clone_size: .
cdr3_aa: CASSEGTSGSGNEQFF
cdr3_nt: TGCGCCAGCAGTGAGGGGACTAGCGGGTCGGGCAATGAGCAGTTCTTC

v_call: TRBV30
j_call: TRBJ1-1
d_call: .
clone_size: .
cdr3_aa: CAWSVSTVEVEAFF
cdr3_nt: TGTGCCTGGAGTGTTTCGACAGTTGAAGTTGAAGCTTTCTTT

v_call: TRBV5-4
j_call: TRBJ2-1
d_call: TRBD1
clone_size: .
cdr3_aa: CASKIGQGVNEQFF
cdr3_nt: TGTGCCAGCAAAATAGGACAGGGCGTGAATGAGCAGTTCTTC

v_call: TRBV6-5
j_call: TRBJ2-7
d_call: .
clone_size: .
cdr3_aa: CASSFGGAYEQYF
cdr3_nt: TGTGCCAGCAGTTTCGGGGGAGCTTACGAGCAGTACTTC

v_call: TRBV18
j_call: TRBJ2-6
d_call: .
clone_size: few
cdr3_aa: CASSPLGHGGGANVLTF
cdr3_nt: TGTGCCAGCTCACCCCTGGGACATGGAGGTGGGGCCAACGTCCTGACTTTC

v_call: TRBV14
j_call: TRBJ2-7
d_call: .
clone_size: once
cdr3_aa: CASSQGFRTFRNEQYF
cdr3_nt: TGTGCCAGCAGCCAAGGTTTCCGGACTTTTAGGAACGAGCAGTACTTC

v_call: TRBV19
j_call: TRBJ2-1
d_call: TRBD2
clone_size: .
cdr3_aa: CASSIGLAGGPYNEQFF
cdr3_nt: TGTGCCAGTAGTATAGGACTAGCGGGAGGCCCCTACAATGAGCAGTTCTTC

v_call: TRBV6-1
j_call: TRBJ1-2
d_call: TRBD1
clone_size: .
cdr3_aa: CASSEETGPFGYTF
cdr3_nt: TGTGCCAGCAGTGAAGAGACAGGGCCCTTTGGCTACACCTTC

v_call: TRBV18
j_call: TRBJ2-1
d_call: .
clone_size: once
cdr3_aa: CASSPQDKKQFF
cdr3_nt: TGTGCCAGCTCACCCCAGGACAAGAAGCAGTTCTTC